This T cell receptor (beta chain) was identified during a study of T cells in localized non-small cell lung cancer. Adjacent lung lacking atypia came from at least 2 cm beyond the tumor margin. Study-level results: Uninvolved adjacent lung, not tumor, had the highest T cell clonality.

V lost 6 bases and J 3 bases, leaving 11 bases between the germline ends. The CDR3 spans 14 residues. CDR1 and CDR2 (germline): MNHGY, SAAAGT. This clone rates as large. The antigen is unknown. Here immunoSEQ multiplex PCR was the method, and the copy in TCRdb shows in-frame clones only, minus some. The table includes about 1,700 clones, less than 25% detected once. The sequence was collected from a man between 40 and 70 years old with stage I lung adenocarcinoma. The chain combines TRBV6-8 with TRBJ2-2; D tentatively fits TRBD1 or TRBD2 (5 bases each). The material sequenced was normal lung tissue next to the tumor, taken before any cancer treatment. The CDR3 DNA sequence: TGTGCCAGCAGAAGGGACGGACACACCGGGGAGCTGTTTTTT. It codes for CASRRDGHTGELFF.